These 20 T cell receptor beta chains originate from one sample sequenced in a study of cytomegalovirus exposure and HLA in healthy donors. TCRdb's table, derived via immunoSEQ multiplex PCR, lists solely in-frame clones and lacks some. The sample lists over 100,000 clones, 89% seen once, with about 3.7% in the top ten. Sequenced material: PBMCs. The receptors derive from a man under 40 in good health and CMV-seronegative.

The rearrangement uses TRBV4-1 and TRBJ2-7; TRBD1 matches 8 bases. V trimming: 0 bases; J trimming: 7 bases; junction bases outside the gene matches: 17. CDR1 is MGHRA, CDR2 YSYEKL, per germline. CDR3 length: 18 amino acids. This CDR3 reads CASSQDPLLRGTGGEQYF. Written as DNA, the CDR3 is TGCGCCAGCAGCCAAGACCCACTGCTGCGGGGTACAGGGGGGGAGCAGTACTTC.

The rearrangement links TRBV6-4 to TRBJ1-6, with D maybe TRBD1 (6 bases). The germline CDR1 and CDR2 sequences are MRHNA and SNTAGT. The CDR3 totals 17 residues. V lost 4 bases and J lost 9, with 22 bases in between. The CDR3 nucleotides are TGTGCCAGCAGTGCTCCAACAGGGAAGATGAGAGGTTCACCCCTCCACTTT. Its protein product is CASSAPTGKMRGSPLHF.

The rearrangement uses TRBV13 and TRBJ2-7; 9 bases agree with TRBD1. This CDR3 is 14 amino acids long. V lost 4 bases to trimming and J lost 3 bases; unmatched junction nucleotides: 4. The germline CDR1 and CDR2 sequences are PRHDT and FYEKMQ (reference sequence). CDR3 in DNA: TGTGCCAGCAGCTGGACAGGGGAGGTCTACGAGCAGTACTTC. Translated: CASSWTGEVYEQYF. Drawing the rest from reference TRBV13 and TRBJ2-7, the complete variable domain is AAGVIQSPRHLIKEKRETATLKCYPIPRHDTVYWYQQGPGQDPQFLISFYEKMQSDKGSIPDRFSAQQFSDYHSELNMSSLELGDSALYFCASSWTGEVYEQYFGPGTRLTVT.

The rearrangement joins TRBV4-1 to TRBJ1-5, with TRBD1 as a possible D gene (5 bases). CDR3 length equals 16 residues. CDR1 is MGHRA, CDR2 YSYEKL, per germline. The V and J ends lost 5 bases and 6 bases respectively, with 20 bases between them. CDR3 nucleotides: TGCGCCAGCAGCATTAATCCACAGGTTCTAGTTCAGCCCCAGCATTTT. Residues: CASSINPQVLVQPQHF.

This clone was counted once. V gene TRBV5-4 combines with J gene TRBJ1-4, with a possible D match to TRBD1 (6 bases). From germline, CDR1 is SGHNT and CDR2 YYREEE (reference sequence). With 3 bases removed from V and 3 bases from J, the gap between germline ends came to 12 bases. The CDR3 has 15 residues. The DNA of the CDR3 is TGTGCCAGCAGCTCTTCCTGGGGGCCTAATGAAAAACTGTTTTTT. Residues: CASSSSWGPNEKLFF.

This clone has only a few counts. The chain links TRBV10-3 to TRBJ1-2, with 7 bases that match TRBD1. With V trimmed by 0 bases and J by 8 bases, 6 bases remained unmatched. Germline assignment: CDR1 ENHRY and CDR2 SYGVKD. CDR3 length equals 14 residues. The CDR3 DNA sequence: TGTGCCATCAGTGAGTCTGCAGGGGGAGTGGGCTACACCTTC. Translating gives CAISESAGGVGYTF.

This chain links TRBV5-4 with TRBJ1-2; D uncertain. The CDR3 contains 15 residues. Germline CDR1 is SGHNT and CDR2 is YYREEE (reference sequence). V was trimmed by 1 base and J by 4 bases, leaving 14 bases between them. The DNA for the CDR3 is TGTGCCAGCAGCTTGTTACCAGGTGGTATCTATGGCTACACCTTC. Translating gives CASSLLPGGIYGYTF.

This chain's CDR3 is CASSPEDTFYGYTF. Here the CDR3 DNA reads TGTGCCAGCAGCCCAGAGGACACTTTCTATGGCTACACCTTC. The rearrangement uses TRBV4-2 and TRBJ1-2; maybe TRBD1 (5 bases). The germline gives CDR1 LGHNA, CDR2 YNFKEQ. Deletions cut 4 bases from V and 4 bases from J, with 13 bases between. This CDR3 contains 14 residues.

The CDR3 DNA reads TGTGCCAGCAGCTTCGGGGGGGCGCCCAATGAAAAACTGTTTTTT. This encodes CASSFGGAPNEKLFF. The chain joins TRBV7-9 to TRBJ1-4, with D tentatively TRBD1 (6 bases). The germline V gene has CDR1 SEHNR and CDR2 FQNEAQ (reference sequence). The CDR3 covers 15 residues. Between the trimmed V and J ends, which lost 3 bases and 5 bases, there was a span of 13 bases.

The CDR3 is CSVGASSGGTDTQYF. Here the CDR3 DNA reads TGCAGCGTGGGGGCCTCTAGCGGGGGGACAGATACGCAGTATTTT. The chain combines TRBV29-1 with TRBJ2-3, with 11 positions matching TRBD2. Unmatched junction bases numbered 8, after V lost 6 bases and J lost 3 bases. Germline loops: CDR1 SQVTM, CDR2 ANQGSEA. The CDR3 length is 15 residues.

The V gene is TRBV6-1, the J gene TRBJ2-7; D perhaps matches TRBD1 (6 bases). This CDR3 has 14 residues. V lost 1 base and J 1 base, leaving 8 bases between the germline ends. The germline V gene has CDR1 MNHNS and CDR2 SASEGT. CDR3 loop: CASSEVGQSYEQYF. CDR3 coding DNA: TGTGCCAGCAGTGAAGTTGGACAGTCCTACGAGCAGTACTTC.

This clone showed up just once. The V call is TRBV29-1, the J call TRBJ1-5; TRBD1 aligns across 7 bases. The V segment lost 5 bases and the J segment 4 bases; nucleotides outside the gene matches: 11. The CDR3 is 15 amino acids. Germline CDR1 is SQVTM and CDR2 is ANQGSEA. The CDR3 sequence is CSVYWDSKLNQPQHF. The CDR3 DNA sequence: TGCAGCGTTTACTGGGACAGTAAGCTAAATCAGCCCCAGCATTTT.

The CDR3 region is CASSMPGTGVNEQFF. DNA for the CDR3: TGTGCCAGTAGTATGCCGGGGACAGGGGTCAATGAGCAGTTCTTC. This chain links TRBV19 with TRBJ2-1; the match to TRBD1 covers 10 bases. CDR1 is LNHDA, CDR2 SQIVND, per germline (reference sequence). This CDR3 has 15 residues. With V trimmed by 3 bases and J by 6 bases, 5 bases remained unmatched. The whole variable domain, remainder taken from reference TRBV19 and TRBJ2-1, is DGGITQSPKYLFRKEGQNVTLSCEQNLNHDAMYWYRQDPGQGLRLIYYSQIVNDFQKGDIAEGYSVSREKKESFPLTVTSAQKNPTAFYLCASSMPGTGVNEQFFGPGTRLTVL.

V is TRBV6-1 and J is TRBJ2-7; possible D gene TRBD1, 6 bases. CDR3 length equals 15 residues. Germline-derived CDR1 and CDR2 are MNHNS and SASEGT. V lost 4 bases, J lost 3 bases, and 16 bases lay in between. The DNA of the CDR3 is TGTGCCAGCAGTGCTCTGGACAGCAATCACTACGAGCAGTACTTC. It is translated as CASSALDSNHYEQYF.

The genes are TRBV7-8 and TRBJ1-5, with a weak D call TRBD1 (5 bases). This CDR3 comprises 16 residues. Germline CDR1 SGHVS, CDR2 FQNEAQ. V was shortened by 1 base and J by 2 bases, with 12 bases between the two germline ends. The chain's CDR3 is CASSLGRGRGNQPQHF. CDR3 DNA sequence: TGTGCCAGCAGCTTAGGGAGGGGACGGGGCAATCAGCCCCAGCATTTT.

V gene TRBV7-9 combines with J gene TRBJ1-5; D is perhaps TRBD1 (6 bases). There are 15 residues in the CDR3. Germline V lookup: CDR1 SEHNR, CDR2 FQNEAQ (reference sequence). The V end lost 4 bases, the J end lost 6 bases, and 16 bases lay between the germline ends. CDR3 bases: TGTGCCAGCAGCTCGACAGGCACAGTCCTTCAGCCCCAGCATTTT. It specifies CASSSTGTVLQPQHF.

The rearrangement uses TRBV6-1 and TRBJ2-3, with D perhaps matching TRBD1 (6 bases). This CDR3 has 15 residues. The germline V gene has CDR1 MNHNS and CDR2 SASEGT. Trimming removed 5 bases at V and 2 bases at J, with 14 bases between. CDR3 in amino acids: CASSTRTEFTDTQYF. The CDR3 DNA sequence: TGTGCCAGCAGTACCCGGACAGAATTCACAGATACGCAGTATTTT.

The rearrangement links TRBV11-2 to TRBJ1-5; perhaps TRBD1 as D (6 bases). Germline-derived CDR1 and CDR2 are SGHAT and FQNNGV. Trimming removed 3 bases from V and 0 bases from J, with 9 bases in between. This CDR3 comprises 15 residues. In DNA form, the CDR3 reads TGTGCCAGCAGCTTCCAGGGGTATAGCAATCAGCCCCAGCATTTT. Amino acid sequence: CASSFQGYSNQPQHF.

CDR3 region: CASSSPGAGGDTQYF. The CDR3 bases are TGTGCCAGCTCCAGCCCGGGGGCCGGGGGGGATACGCAGTATTTT. The chain couples TRBV9 to TRBJ2-3, with TRBD2 as a possible D gene (7 bases). This CDR3 spans 15 amino acids. V was cut by 7 bases and J by 6 bases, with 21 bases left in between. CDR1 SGDLS and CDR2 YYNGEE come from the germline V gene.

CDR3 nucleotide sequence: TGTGCCAGCAGCTTCGACCCAGGGAACTATGGCTACACCTTC. Its protein product is CASSFDPGNYGYTF. The chain recombines TRBV14 with TRBJ1-2; possible D gene TRBD1, 5 bases. CDR1 and CDR2 (germline): SGHDN, FVKESK. Trimming stripped 5 bases from V and 2 bases from J, with 12 bases between. There are 14 residues in the CDR3.